This T cell receptor beta chain was recorded in a study of STAT5B mutations in CD4+ large granular lymphocyte leukemia. To note about this clone: Its matching antigen is unknown.

The CDR3 is made up of 15 amino acids. Germline V gene sequence: CDR1 SGHNT, CDR2 YYREEE (reference sequence). V trimming: 4 bases; J trimming: 8 bases; junction bases outside the gene matches: 13. Points from the study as a whole: 25% of private leukemic clonotypes occurred rarely in other patients' non-leukemic repertoires.

Sequencing was performed with immunoSEQ multiplex PCR; in TCRdb, only in-frame clones are kept and a portion is missing. This table has some 40,000 clones, roughly 85% appearing once. The chain has TRBV5-4 and TRBJ1-2; 8 bases map to TRBD1. Sequences were obtained from CD4+ T cells from blood buffy coats. This TCR came from a human donor in good health. The DNA for the CDR3 is TGTGCCAGCAGCATACCCGGGACAGGAGGATTGGGCTACACCTTC. Amino acids: CASSIPGTGGLGYTF.